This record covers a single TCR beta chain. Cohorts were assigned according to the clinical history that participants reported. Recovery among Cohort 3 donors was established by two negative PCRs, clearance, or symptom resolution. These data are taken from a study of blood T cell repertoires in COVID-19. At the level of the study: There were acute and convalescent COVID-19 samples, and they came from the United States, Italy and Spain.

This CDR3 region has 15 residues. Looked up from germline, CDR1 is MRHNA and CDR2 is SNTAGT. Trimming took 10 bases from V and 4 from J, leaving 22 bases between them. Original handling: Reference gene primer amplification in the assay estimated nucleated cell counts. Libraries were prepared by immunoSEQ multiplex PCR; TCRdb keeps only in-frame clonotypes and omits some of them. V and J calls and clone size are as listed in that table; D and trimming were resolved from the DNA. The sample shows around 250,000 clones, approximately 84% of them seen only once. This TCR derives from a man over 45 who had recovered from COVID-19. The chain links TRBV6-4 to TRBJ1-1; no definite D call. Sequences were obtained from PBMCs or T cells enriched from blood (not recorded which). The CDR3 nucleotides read TGTGCCACCAGAAAGGAAGGCGGGTGGGGCACTGAAGCTTTCTTT. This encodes CATRKEGGWGTEAFF.